Following are 10 T cell receptor beta chains from one sample sequenced in a study of a mutant IDH1 vaccine in newly diagnosed glioma. Stated time point: baseline, week 1 (first vaccination visit). Treatment of the sample: pre-vaccination baseline after standard-of-care therapy. Sequenced by immunoSEQ multiplex PCR; TCRdb stores in-frame clones only, minus some. The table has roughly 84,000 clones, 82% seen once. This specimen was PBMCs, taken from a glioma patient treated with radiotherapy, temozolomide or both. Receptors originate from a man in his forties with glioma. Some clones in this sample may be carry-over from other donors' samples.

This sequence joins TRBV5-4 and TRBJ2-1; D gene unclear. V lost 0 bases and J lost 3, with 10 bases in between. This CDR3 is 15 amino acids long. Germline V CDR1 and CDR2: SGHNT, YYREEE (reference sequence). This CDR3 is CASSLGQTFYNEQFF. As DNA, the CDR3 is TGTGCCAGCAGCTTGGGTCAGACCTTCTACAATGAGCAGTTCTTC.

This chain uses TRBV2 with TRBJ2-2; no clear D gene. Trimming left V 6 bases short and J 6 bases short, with 11 bases between. The CDR3 covers 13 residues. The germline gives CDR1 SNHLY, CDR2 FYNNEI. CDR3 coding DNA: TGTGCCAGCAGCCAAAGTACGTCCGGGGAGCTGTTTTTT. Its translation: CASSQSTSGELFF.

Many counts were recorded for this clone. The chain has TRBV4-1 and TRBJ1-4, with a weak D call TRBD1 (5 bases). Trimming took 1 base from V and 8 from J, leaving 14 bases between them. This CDR3 has 15 amino acids. Per germline, CDR1 MGHRA and CDR2 YSYEKL. CDR3 sequence: CASSQATRQTEKLFF. DNA for the CDR3: TGCGCCAGCAGCCAAGCTACCCGACAGACGGAAAAACTGTTTTTT.

This chain links TRBV6-1 with TRBJ1-5; D remains ambiguous. The CDR3 has 16 amino acids. Deletions cut 3 bases from V and 0 bases from J, with 12 bases between. The germline gives CDR1 MNHNS, CDR2 SASEGT. CDR3 in amino acids: CASSDPYRGSNQPQHF. In DNA, the CDR3 is TGTGCCAGCAGTGACCCCTACCGTGGTAGCAATCAGCCCCAGCATTTT.

Here the CDR3 reads CASSWTLAGPSYEQYF. The CDR3 DNA reads as TGCGCCAGCAGCTGGACCCTTGCGGGGCCATCCTACGAGCAGTACTTC. J is TRBJ2-7 and V is TRBV5-1; a weak D match, TRBD2 (6 bases). Trimming shortened V by 3 bases and J by 1 base, and 17 bases separated the two germline ends. The CDR3 is made up of 16 amino acids. Germline V gene sequence: CDR1 SGHRS, CDR2 YFSETQ. Using reference TRBV5-1 and TRBJ2-7 for the parts outside the CDR3, the full variable domain is KAGVTQTPRYLIKTRGQQVTLSCSPISGHRSVSWYQQTPGQGLQFLFEYFSETQRNKGNFPGRFSGRQFSNSRSEMNVSTLELGDSALYLCASSWTLAGPSYEQYFGPGTRLTVT.

The chain is built from TRBV7-9 and TRBJ2-5, with D tentatively TRBD2 (6 bases). This CDR3 is built from 15 residues. Germline V gene data show CDR1 as SEHNR and CDR2 as FQNEAQ (reference sequence). The V and J ends lost 1 base and 2 bases respectively, with 11 bases between them. CDR3 DNA sequence: TGTGCCAGCAGCTTAGGCCCCGGGGGTCAAGAGACCCAGTACTTC. Translation: CASSLGPGGQETQYF.

The V and J genes are TRBV7-9 and TRBJ1-2; 8 bases are a match to TRBD1. CDR3 length: 14 residues. Germline assignment: CDR1 SEHNR and CDR2 FQNEAQ (reference sequence). The V and J ends lost 5 bases and 6 bases, in that order; junction bases with no gene match: 8. The CDR3 DNA reads as TGTGCCAGCAGCCGTTCTATGACAGGGGATGGCTACACCTTC. Its translation is CASSRSMTGDGYTF.

The rearrangement uses TRBV18 and TRBJ1-1, with D possibly TRBD1 on 6 matching bases. This CDR3 has 16 residues. Trimming removed 1 base from V and 1 base from J, with 13 bases in between. CDR1 and CDR2 from the germline V gene are KGHSH and LQKENI. The CDR3 DNA reads as TGTGCCAGCTCACCACGGGGGGGCGTGGAGAACACTGAAGCTTTCTTT. Amino acid sequence: CASSPRGGVENTEAFF.

The chain carries TRBV7-2 and TRBJ2-1, with 8 bases lining up with TRBD2. CDR1 and CDR2 (germline): SGHTA, FQGNSA. J was trimmed by 2 bases and V by 3 bases; bases with no gene match: 6. This CDR3 comprises 16 residues. CDR3 amino acids: CASSFLAGATYNEQFF. The DNA for the CDR3 is TGTGCCAGCAGCTTCCTAGCGGGCGCAACCTACAATGAGCAGTTCTTC.

The rearrangement joins TRBV30 to TRBJ1-2; no firm D call. With 1 base removed from V and 7 bases from J, the gap between germline ends came to 7 bases. This CDR3 comprises 11 residues. The germline gives CDR1 GTSNPN, CDR2 SVGIG (reference sequence). In DNA form, the CDR3 reads TGTGCCTGGAGTGCTTCGACTGGCTACACCTTC. Amino acid sequence: CAWSASTGYTF.